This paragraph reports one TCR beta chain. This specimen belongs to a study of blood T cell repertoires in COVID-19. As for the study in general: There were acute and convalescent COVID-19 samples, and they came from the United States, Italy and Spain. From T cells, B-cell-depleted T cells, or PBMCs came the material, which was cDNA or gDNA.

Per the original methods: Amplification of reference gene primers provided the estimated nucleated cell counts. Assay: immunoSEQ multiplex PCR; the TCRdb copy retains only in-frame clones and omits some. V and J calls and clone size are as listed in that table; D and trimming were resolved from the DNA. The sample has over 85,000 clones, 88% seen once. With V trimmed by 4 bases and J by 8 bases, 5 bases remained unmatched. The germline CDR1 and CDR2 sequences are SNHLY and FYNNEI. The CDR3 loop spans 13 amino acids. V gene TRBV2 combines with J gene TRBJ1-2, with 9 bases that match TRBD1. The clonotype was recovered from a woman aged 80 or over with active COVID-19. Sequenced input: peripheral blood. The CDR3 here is CASSVGQGRGYTF. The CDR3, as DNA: TGTGCCAGCAGTGTCGGACAGGGGAGAGGCTACACCTTC.